This T cell receptor (beta chain) was obtained from a study of blood T cell repertoires in COVID-19 (dated by TCRdb to between 2020 and 2021). General notes on the study: Samples covering the acute and convalescent phases of COVID-19 were provided by collaborators in the United States, Italy and Spain. Where HLA class I and class II types were available, the types were taken from metadata supplied by the sample provider, not from assay-based typing. Nearly every sample came with metadata listing a de-identified subject ID, COVID-19 status, age in years and sex. The repertoires were made available in a free public database intended to serve as a resource for research on the immune response to SARS-CoV-2. The dataset comprised deeply sampled blood TCRbeta repertoires from subjects exposed to, actively infected with, or recovered from COVID-19. The prospective study material was composed of cDNA or gDNA derived from T cells, B-cell-depleted T cells, or PBMCs. Samples were obtained from the ongoing ImmuneRACE study (first 160 participants) and from 950 to 1,500 subjects provided by 6 global collaborators. The research as a whole found: The quantity of clinical and demographic metadata differed by source and by participant and was supplied without curation.

TCRbeta CDR3 regions were amplified from genomic DNA using the immunoSEQ Assay, a bias-controlled multiplex PCR. The authors processed their data as follows. The number of nucleated cells in each sample was estimated from the amplification of reference gene primers within the assay. To quantify the absolute abundance of each unique TCRbeta CDR3 rearrangement, sequence reads were collapsed and filtered. Productive Simpson clonality was computed per sample as the square root of Simpson's diversity index over productive rearrangements. TCRdb carries this immuneACCESS record with in-frame sequences only. Its versions omit some clonotypes, under half of them owing to an unresolved V gene in the studies checked, with the rest unexplained. For V, J and clone size, that table is used; D and trimming come from the DNA. Present in this sample are roughly 200,000 clones, roughly 86% of which were seen just once. Together, the top ten hold around 1.7% of the sample.

Each collaborating institution followed its own protocols to collect whole blood in K2EDTA tubes. For TCRbeta analysis, collaborators shipped samples as frozen whole blood, isolated PBMCs, or DNA extracted from either of those sample types. About this clone itself: This receptor's antigen is unknown. It has no much larger one-base neighbor in the sample; base qualities were not kept.

Inclusive of the bounding cysteine and phenylalanine, the CDR3 is 14 residues long. Only the CDR3 DNA stays, 42 bases, in frame from base 1. V is cut by 2 bases and J by 6 bases, and the space between the germline ends is 15 bases. Sequences SGDLS (CDR1) and YYNGEE (CDR2) are obtained from the germline V gene. Sequences were obtained from peripheral blood. This receptor was identified in a man between 18 and 35 years old with active or convalescent COVID-19. The chain uses TRBV9 and TRBJ2-7; a tentative D call is TRBD2 (7 bases match). This receptor has the CDR3 CASSVEGGPGEQYF. The nucleotides read TGTGCCAGCAGCGTGGAGGGGGGGCCGGGCGAGCAGTACTTC.